This paragraph covers one T cell receptor (beta chain) sequence. This clone's antigen is unknown. The record has no base qualities; no much larger clone is one base away. CDR1 SEHNR and CDR2 FQNEAQ are derived from the germline V gene (reference sequence). Spanning cysteine to phenylalanine, the CDR3 consists of 19 amino acids. Of the read, only the CDR3 DNA is kept; its 57 bases are in frame from base 1. Relative to germline, V is missing 5 bases and J is missing 1 base, with 19 bases of the junction outside any gene match. The time point label on this specimen signifies: blood 4 weeks post-SBRT, at nephrectomy. Interpreted using the paper, the treatment or condition label stands for: 15 Gy SBRT to primary tumor, nephrectomy 4 weeks later. The samples were obtained from a clinical trial, where primary renal cell carcinomas were treated with 15 Gy stereotactic body radiation therapy and then removed by nephrectomy 4 weeks afterward. Serial peripheral blood from radiation-treated patients was sampled at baseline, 2 weeks and 4 weeks after SBRT to track tumor-enriched clonotypes. Every patient's renal cell carcinoma showed clear cell pathology. The QIAamp DNA Blood Mini Kit (Qiagen) was used to prepare genomic DNA for TCR sequencing. The analyses included just those samples that passed every quality control check.

The sample is drawn from a study of radiation and T cells in renal cell carcinoma (TCRdb year 2020). Background for the entire study: In total, roughly 53 samples underwent TCR beta sequencing: about 26 tumors plus 27 peripheral blood samples. The final blood draw was performed at 4 weeks after radiation, at the same time as nephrectomy. A total of 4,016,671 unique CDR3 nucleotide sequences, encoding around 2.7 million unique CDR3 amino acid sequences, were found across all 55 or so samples. Overall study results and their limits: Because no pretreatment tumor biopsies were available, whether clonotypes were present in the tumor at baseline could not be determined. In blood, the top tumor clonotypes increased from baseline to 2 weeks after radiation and then shrank by 4 weeks, which suggests a temporary expansion of tumor-resident clones. The single-armed trial design could not address effects of radiation dose or scheduling on the TCR repertoire. Blood repertoire dynamics were not followed beyond 4 weeks after treatment.

TCR beta libraries were generated from genomic DNA with the immunoSEQ kit, following the manufacturer's recommendations. Library preparation used a first multiplex PCR with proprietary primers, then a second PCR adding unique barcodes, with bead cleanups after each round. Each sample batch included a kit-provided positive control reaction and a negative control reaction. The final libraries underwent checking on an Agilent 4200 TapeStation D1000 ScreenTape, volumetric pooling, and quantification by qPCR. An Illumina NextSeq500 fitted with a MidOutput 150-cycle cartridge performed the sequencing, running 156 Read1 cycles and 15 Index1 cycles with the kit's custom primers. The pooled library was loaded at 0.75 to 1 pM, and about 20% PhiX control was spiked in. The paper's data handling went like this. The vendor-processed data were analyzed in R, and a clonotype was defined as all T cells that share the same CDR3 nucleotide sequence. In the clone abundance analyses, frequencies were normalized to the 10,000 most abundant clones in each sample. Public T cell clones, which averaged fewer than five per sample, were excluded before analysis. Tumor-enriched and baseline blood-enriched clonotypes were defined by at least a 32-fold difference in abundance between compartments. A beta-binomial differential abundance model was applied to find clonotypes that expanded or contracted between blood time points. The Baroni-Urbani and Buser coefficient was used to measure tumor-blood repertoire similarity, and groups were compared with two-tailed Wilcoxon tests in R. Here the immuneACCESS table is served through TCRdb, limited to in-frame sequences with V and J called. Missing clones are a known gap in these copies; in checked studies unresolved V genes cover under half, and the rest lacks a known reason. The V and J calls and clone size are taken from that table; D and trimming were inferred from the DNA. Within this sample are around 180,000 clones, with 88% of them counted one time only. Of the sample, approximately 10% is held by the ten largest clones.

The material was blood, obtained from a patient whose treatment included radiotherapy and nephrectomy. The clonotype comes from a woman in her forties or fifties with renal cell carcinoma. The receptor chain draws on TRBV7-9 and TRBJ1-2; TRBD1 matches 7 bases in the middle. The DNA sequence follows: TGTGCCAGCAGCCCCCTGAGAGGACAGGCCGCATCAATTAACTATGGCTACACCTTC. It encodes CASSPLRGQAASINYGYTF.